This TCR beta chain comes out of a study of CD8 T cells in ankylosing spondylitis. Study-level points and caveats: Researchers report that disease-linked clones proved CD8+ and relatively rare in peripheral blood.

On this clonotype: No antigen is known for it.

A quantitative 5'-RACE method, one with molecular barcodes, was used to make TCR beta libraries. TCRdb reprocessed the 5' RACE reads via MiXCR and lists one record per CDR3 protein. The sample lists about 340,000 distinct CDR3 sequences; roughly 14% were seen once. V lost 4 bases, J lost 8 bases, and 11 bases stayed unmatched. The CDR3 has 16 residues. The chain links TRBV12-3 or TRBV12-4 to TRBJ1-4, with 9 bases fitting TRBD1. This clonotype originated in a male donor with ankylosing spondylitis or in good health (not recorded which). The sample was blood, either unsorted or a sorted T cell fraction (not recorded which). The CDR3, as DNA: TGTGCCAGCAGTTCGCGTGAAGGACAGGGGTACGAAAAACTGTTTTTT. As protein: CASSSREGQGYEKLFF.